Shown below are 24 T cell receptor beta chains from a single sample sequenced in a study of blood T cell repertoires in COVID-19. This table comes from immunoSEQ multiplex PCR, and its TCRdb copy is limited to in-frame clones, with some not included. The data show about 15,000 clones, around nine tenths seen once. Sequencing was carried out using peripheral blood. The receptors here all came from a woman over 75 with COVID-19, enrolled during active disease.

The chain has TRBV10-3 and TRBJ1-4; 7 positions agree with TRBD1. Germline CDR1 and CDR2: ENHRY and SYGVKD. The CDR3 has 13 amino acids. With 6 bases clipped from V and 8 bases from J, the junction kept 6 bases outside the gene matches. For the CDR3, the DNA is TGTGCCATCAGCAGACTAGGGGGCGAAAAACTGTTTTTT. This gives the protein CAISRLGGEKLFF.

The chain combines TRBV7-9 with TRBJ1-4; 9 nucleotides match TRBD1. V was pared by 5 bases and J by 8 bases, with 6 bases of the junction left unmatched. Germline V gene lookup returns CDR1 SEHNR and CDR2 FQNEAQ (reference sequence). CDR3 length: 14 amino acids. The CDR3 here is CASSIRTGEEKLFF. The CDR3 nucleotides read TGTGCCAGCAGCATACGGACAGGGGAAGAAAAACTGTTTTTT.

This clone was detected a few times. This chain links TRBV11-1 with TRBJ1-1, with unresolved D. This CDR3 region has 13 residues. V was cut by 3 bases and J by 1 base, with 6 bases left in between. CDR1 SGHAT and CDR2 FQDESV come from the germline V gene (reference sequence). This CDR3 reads CASSFGWNTEAFF. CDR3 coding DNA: TGTGCCAGCAGCTTTGGCTGGAACACTGAAGCTTTCTTT.

The CDR3 sequence: CASSSQQGRFYGYTF. CDR3 nucleotide sequence: TGCGCCAGCAGCAGCCAACAGGGAAGGTTTTATGGCTACACCTTC. The V gene is TRBV5-1, the J gene TRBJ1-2, with D possibly matching TRBD1 (6 bases). Trimming stripped 4 bases from V and 5 bases from J, with 18 bases between. CDR1 is SGHRS, CDR2 YFSETQ, per germline. The CDR3 extends over 15 amino acids.

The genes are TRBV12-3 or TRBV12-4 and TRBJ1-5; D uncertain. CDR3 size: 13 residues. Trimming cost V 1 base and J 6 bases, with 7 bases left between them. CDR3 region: CASSLGRGQPQHF. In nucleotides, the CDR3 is TGTGCCAGCAGTTTAGGTCGAGGTCAGCCCCAGCATTTT.

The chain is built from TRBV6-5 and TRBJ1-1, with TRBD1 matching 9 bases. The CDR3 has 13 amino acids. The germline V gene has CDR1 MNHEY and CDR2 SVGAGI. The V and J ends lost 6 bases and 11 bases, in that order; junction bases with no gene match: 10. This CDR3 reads CASRIYRDRAAFF. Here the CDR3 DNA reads TGTGCCAGCAGAATATACAGGGACAGGGCGGCTTTCTTT.

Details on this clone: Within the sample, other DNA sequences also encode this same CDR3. The CDR3 protein is CASSLGGSNQPQHF. For the CDR3, the DNA is TGTGCCAGCAGCTTGGGCGGTAGCAATCAGCCCCAGCATTTT. This rearrangement joins TRBV5-4 to TRBJ1-5; D call uncertain. Looked up from germline, CDR1 is SGHNT and CDR2 is YYREEE (reference sequence). This CDR3 is 14 amino acids long. Trimming stripped 0 bases from V and 0 bases from J, with 4 bases between.

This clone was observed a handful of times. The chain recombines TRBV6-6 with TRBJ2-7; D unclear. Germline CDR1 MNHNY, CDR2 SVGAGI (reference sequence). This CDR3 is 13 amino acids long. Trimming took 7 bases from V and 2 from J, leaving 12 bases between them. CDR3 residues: CASKTGPTYEQYF. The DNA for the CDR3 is TGTGCCAGCAAGACGGGTCCTACCTACGAGCAGTACTTC.

Written as DNA, the CDR3 is TGTGCCAGTAGTACGGCCCGGGCTAGCGGGTACTACACCGGGGAGCTGTTTTTT. Protein: CASSTARASGYYTGELFF. The chain couples TRBV19 to TRBJ2-2; 8 bases line up with TRBD2. Germline lookup yields CDR1 LNHDA and CDR2 SQIVND (reference sequence). The ends lost 4 bases at V and 3 bases at J; junction bases unmatched: 13. CDR3 length: 18 residues.

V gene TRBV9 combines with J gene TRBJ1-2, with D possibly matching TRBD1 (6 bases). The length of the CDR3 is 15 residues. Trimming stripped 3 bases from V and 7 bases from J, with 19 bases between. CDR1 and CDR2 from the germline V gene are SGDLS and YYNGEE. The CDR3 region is CASSAGVGLWGGYTF. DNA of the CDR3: TGTGCCAGCAGCGCAGGGGTAGGCCTTTGGGGTGGCTACACCTTC.

CDR3 loop: CASSQHLREDEQFF. CDR3 bases: TGCGCCAGCAGCCAACACCTCCGGGAGGATGAGCAGTTCTTC. The chain employs TRBV4-3 and TRBJ2-1; 7 nucleotides agree with TRBD2. The V gene's germline CDR1 is LGHNA and CDR2 YSLEER. This CDR3 spans 14 amino acids. V lost 2 bases to trimming and J lost 8 bases; unmatched junction nucleotides: 6.

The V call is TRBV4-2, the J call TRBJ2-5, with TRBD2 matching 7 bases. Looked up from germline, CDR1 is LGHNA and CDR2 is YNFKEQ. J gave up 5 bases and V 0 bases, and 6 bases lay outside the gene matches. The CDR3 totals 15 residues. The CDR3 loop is CASSQEWTSWETQYF. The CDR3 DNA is TGTGCCAGCAGCCAAGAATGGACTAGTTGGGAGACCCAGTACTTC.

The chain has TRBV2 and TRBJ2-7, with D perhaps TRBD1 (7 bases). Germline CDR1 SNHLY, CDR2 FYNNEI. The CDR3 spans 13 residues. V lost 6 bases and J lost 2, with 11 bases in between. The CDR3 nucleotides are TGTGCCAGCAGCAGGGGGGAGACCTACGAGCAGTACTTC. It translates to CASSRGETYEQYF.

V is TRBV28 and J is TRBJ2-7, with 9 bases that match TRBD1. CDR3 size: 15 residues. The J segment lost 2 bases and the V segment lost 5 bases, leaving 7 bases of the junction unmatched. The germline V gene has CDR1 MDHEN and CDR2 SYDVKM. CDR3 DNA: TGTGCCAGCAGTACGGAGGGACAGGGTACCTACGAGCAGTACTTC. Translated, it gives CASSTEGQGTYEQYF. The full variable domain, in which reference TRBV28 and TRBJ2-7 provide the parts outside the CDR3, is DVKVTQSSRYLVKRTGEKVFLECVQDMDHENMFWYRQDPGLGLRLIYFSYDVKMKEKGDIPEGYSVSREKKERFSLILESASTNQTSMYLCASSTEGQGTYEQYFGPGTRLTVT.

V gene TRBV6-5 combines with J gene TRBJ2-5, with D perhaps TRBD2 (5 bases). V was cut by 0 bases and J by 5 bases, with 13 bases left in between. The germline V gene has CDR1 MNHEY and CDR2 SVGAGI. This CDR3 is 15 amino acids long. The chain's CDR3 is CASSYSTGKGETQYF. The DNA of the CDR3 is TGTGCCAGCAGTTACTCGACGGGGAAAGGGGAGACCCAGTACTTC.

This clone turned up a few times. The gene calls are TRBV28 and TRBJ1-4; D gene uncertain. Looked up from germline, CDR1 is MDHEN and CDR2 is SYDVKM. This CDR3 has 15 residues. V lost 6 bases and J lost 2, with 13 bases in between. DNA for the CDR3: TGTGCCAGCAGCAGAACCACCGGGACTAATGAAAAACTGTTTTTT. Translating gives CASSRTTGTNEKLFF.

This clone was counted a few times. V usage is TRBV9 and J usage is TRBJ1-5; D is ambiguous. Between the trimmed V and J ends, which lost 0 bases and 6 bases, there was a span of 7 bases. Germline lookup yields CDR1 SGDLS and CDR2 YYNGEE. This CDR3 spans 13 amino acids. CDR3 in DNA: TGTGCCAGCAGCGTAGATCCGGTTCAGCCCCAGCATTTT. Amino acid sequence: CASSVDPVQPQHF.

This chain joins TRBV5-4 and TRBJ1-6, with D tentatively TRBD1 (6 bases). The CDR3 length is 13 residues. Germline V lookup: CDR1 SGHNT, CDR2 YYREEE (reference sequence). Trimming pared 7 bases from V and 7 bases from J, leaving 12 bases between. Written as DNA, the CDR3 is TGTGCCAGCTCGGACAGCTTCAATTCACCCCTCCACTTT. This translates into CASSDSFNSPLHF.

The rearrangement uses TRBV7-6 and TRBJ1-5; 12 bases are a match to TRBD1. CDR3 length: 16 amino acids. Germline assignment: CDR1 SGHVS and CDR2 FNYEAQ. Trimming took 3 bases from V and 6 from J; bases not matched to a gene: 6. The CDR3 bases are TGTGCCAGCAGCTTGGGGGACAGGGGGCTAGGTCAGCCCCAGCATTTT. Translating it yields CASSLGDRGLGQPQHF.

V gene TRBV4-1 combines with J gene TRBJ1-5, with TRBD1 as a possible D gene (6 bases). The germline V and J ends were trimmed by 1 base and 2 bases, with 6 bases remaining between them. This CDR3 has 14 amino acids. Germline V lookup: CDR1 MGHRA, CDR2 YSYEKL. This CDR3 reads CASSQAGGNQPQHF. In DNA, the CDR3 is TGCGCCAGCAGCCAAGCAGGGGGCAATCAGCCCCAGCATTTT.

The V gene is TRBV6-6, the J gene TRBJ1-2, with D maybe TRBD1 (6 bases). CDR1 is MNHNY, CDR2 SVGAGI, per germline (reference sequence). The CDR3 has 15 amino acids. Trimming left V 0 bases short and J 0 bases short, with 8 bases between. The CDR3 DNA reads TGTGCCAGCAGTTACTCTTGGGACACTAACTATGGCTACACCTTC. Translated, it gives CASSYSWDTNYGYTF.

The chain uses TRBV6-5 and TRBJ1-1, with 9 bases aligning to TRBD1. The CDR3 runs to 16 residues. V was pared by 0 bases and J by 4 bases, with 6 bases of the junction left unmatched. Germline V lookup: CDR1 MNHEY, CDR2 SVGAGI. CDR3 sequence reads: CASSYSMGQGGTEAFF. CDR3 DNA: TGTGCCAGCAGTTACTCGATGGGACAGGGTGGCACTGAAGCTTTCTTT.

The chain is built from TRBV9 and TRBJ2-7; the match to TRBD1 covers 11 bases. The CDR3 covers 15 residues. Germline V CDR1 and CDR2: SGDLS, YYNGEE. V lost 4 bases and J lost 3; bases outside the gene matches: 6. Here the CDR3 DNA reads TGTGCCAGCAGCACCGGGACAGGGGGGCTCTACGAGCAGTACTTC. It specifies CASSTGTGGLYEQYF. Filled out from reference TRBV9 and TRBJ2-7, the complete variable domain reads DSGVTQTPKHLITATGQRVTLRCSPRSGDLSVYWYQQSLDQGLQFLIQYYNGEERAKGNILERFSAQQFPDLHSELNLSSLELGDSALYFCASSTGTGGLYEQYFGPGTRLTVT.

CDR3 in amino acids: CASSSSPERSSIFALHF. The CDR3 DNA is TGTGCCAGCAGCTCATCCCCGGAGCGTAGTTCCATTTTCGCCCTCCACTTT. The gene calls are TRBV7-6 and TRBJ1-6; D gene ambiguous. Germline lookup yields CDR1 SGHVS and CDR2 FNYEAQ. The V end lost 4 bases, the J end lost 14 bases, and 27 bases lay between the germline ends. This CDR3 contains 17 residues. Together with reference TRBV7-6 and TRBJ1-6, the CDR3 gives the full variable domain: GAGVSQSPRYKVTKRGQDVALRCDPISGHVSLYWYRQALGQGPEFLTYFNYEAQQDKSGLPNDRFSAERPEGSISTLTIQRTEQRDSAMYRCASSSSPERSSIFALHFGNGTRLTVT.